This paragraph covers one TCR beta chain sequence. Its antigen remains unidentified. The data were obtained in a study of cytomegalovirus exposure and HLA in healthy donors. Study-level points and caveats: TCR beta V- and J-gene trimming was later associated with a missense DCLRE1C variant. Reports indicated that the classifier achieved high specificity and sensitivity in diagnosing cytomegalovirus status. Prior analysis indicated that the majority of TCR beta V segments exhibited productivity approximately 87% or approximately 30% of the time.

PCR amplification relied on 60 Vbeta primers (plus 13 Jbeta primers). Profiling relied on immunoSEQ multiplex PCR, and the TCRdb table lists in-frame clones only, not all of them. The table lists more than 80,000 clones, approximately 80% of them singletons. V was pared by 5 bases and J by 0 bases, with 10 bases between. Per germline, CDR1 MDHEN and CDR2 SYDVKM. This CDR3 has 14 residues. The receptor was isolated from a man in his 60s in good health and CMV-seronegative. This chain connects TRBV28 to TRBJ1-1; D is undetermined. Sequenced: PBMCs. This CDR3 reads CASSPPSVNTEAFF. The CDR3 DNA reads as TGTGCCAGCAGTCCTCCCTCAGTGAACACTGAAGCTTTCTTT.